The sequence of this T cell receptor (beta chain) was determined in a study of shared clonotypes between healthy human individuals. Notes on the study in general: It was observed that 5% to 6.5% of naive CD4 clonotypes were shared across several donors.

Only in-frame clones appear in the TCRdb table, and some are missing; sequencing was by immunoSEQ multiplex PCR. The sample holds about 2.4 million clones, roughly 93% seen once. Concerning this clone itself: What it recognizes is unknown.

From germline, CDR1 is GTSNPN and CDR2 SVGIG (reference sequence). The CDR3 length is 14 residues. V lost 0 bases, J lost 8 bases, and 13 bases lay in between. The sample was naive CD4+ T cells from PBMCs. This sample's subset: CD45RA+ positively selected. V and J are TRBV30 and TRBJ1-4; the D gene is possibly TRBD1 (6 bases). The source is a man younger than 35 in good health. Some clones in this sample may be carry-over from other donors' samples. CDR3 DNA: TGTGCCTGGAGTGTACTACAGGGTGGAGAAAAACTGTTTTTT. Translation: CAWSVLQGGEKLFF.